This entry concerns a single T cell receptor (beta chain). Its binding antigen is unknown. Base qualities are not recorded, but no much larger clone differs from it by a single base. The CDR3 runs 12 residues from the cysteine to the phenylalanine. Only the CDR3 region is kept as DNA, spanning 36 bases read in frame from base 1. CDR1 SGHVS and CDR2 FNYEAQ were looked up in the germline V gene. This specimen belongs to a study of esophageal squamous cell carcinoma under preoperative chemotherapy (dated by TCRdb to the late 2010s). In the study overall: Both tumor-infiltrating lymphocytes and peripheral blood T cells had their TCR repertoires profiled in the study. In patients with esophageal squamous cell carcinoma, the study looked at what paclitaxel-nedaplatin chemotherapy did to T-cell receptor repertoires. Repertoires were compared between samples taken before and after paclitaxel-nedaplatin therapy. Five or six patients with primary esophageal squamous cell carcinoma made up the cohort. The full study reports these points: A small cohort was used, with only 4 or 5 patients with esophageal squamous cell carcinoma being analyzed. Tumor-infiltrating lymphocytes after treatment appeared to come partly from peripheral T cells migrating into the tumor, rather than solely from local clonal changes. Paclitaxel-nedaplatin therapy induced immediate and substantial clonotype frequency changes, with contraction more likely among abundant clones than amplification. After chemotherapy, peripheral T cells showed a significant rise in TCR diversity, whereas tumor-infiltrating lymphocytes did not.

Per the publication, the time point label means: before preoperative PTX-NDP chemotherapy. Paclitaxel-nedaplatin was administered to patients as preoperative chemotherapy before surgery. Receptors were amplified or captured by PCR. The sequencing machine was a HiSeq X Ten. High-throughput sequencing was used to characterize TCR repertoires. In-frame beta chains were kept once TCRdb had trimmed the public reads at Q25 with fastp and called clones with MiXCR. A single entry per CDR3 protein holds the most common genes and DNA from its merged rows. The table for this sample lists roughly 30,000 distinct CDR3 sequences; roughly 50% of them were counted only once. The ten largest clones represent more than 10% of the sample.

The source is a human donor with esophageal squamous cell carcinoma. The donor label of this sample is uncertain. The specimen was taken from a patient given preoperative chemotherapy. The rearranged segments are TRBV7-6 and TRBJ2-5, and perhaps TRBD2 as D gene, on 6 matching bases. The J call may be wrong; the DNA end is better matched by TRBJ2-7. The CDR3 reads CASSSHGGEQYF. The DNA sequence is TGTGCCAGCAGCTCCCACGGGGGCGAGCAGTACTTC.